Presented here are 15 T cell receptor beta chains from one specimen sequenced in a study of T cell clonality in common variable immunodeficiency. TCRdb's copy holds only in-frame clones and misses some; the assay was immunoSEQ multiplex PCR. Recorded here are over 35,000 clones, with no singletons, and the ten leading clones hold around 0.7%. Sequencing was done on a sample of peripheral blood mononuclear cells. These receptors all stem from a person aged 18 to 70 in good health.

There are many counts of this clone. Coverage ceases 3 residues before the CDR3 finishes, and the germline J gene fills in the end. The chain uses TRBV5-1 and TRBJ2-5, with 9 bases matching TRBD2. The CDR3 loop spans 15 amino acids. The ends lost 2 bases at V and 4 bases at J; junction bases unmatched: 6. Looked up from germline, CDR1 is SGHRS and CDR2 is YFSETQ. The CDR3: CASSFQRGAGETQYF. CDR3 DNA, as far as it was read: TGCGCCAGCAGCTTCCAGCGGGGGGCGGGAGAGACC.

This clone occurred many times. The read gets to within 3 residues of the CDR3 end, and the germline J gene fills in the rest. The J gene is TRBJ1-2, the V gene TRBV14; D is unresolved. The CDR3 has 14 amino acids. Germline V gives CDR1 SGHDN, CDR2 FVKESK. The sequenced CDR3 bases are TGTGCCAGCAGCCATACCCGACGGGGAGGCGGC. This gives the protein CASSHTRRGGG. The full CDR3 sequence reads CASSHTRRGGGYTF.

This clone was detected ten times or more. The read comes to an end 3 residues before the CDR3 does, leaving the germline J gene to fill in the end. The chain carries TRBV12-3 or TRBV12-4 and TRBJ2-1, with D uncertain. There are 14 residues in the CDR3. V lost 5 bases and J lost 3, with 11 bases in between. CDR3 sequence: CASSAEPSYNEQFF. Partial CDR3 DNA: TGTGCCAGCAGTGCTGAGCCAAGCTACAATGAG.

This clone was seen many times. The CDR3 sequence: CASSWGTGVLLNTEAFF. The CDR3 bases that were read are TGCGCCAGCAGCTGGGGGACAGGGGTACTACTGAACACTGAA. The chain carries TRBV5-1 and TRBJ1-1; 10 bases fit TRBD1. The CDR3 end lies 3 residues beyond the end of the read and is filled in from the germline J gene. The CDR3 is 17 residues long. The V gene's germline CDR1 is SGHRS and CDR2 YFSETQ. V dropped 3 bases and J dropped 0; count of bases not matched to a gene: 8.

This clone was counted at least ten times. The CDR3 goes on 3 residues after the read ends, and that part is filled in from the germline J gene. The J gene is TRBJ2-7, the V gene TRBV20-1; 9 positions match TRBD2. CDR3 length equals 16 residues. V was pared by 0 bases and J by 4 bases, with 10 bases of the junction left unmatched. Germline V gene data show CDR1 as DFQATT and CDR2 as SNEGSKA (reference sequence). The CDR3 sequence is CSARDLRLAATYEQYF. Partial CDR3 DNA: TGCAGTGCTAGAGATTTAAGACTAGCGGCTACGTACGAG.

This clone was recorded a few times. The read ends 3 residues early relative to the CDR3; the germline J gene fills the gap. The rearrangement joins TRBV7-8 to TRBJ1-5; D may be TRBD1 (5 bases). CDR3 length equals 14 residues. V was clipped by 4 bases and J by 3 bases, with 10 bases between them. Germline values: CDR1 SGHVS, CDR2 FQNEAQ. The CDR3 DNA, read in part, is TGTGCCAGCAGCTCCGGACAACCCAATCAGCCC. The encoded protein is CASSSGQPNQP. In full, the CDR3 is CASSSGQPNQPQHF.

This clone was counted ten times or more. The CDR3 end is not reached by the read, which stops 3 residues before it; the germline J gene fills it in. The same CDR3 can be traced to other DNA sequences in this sample. V usage is TRBV2 and J usage is TRBJ1-5, with D perhaps matching TRBD1 (6 bases). V gave up 2 bases and J gave up 6 bases, with 11 bases separating them. The CDR3 is 14 amino acids. From germline, CDR1 is SNHLY and CDR2 FYNNEI. The part of the CDR3 DNA that was read is TGTGCCAGCAGTGAACGGGGGGGCCTTCAGCCC. It specifies CASSERGGLQP. The full-length CDR3 reads as CASSERGGLQPQHF.

The table lists this clone with many counts. The CDR3 goes on 3 residues after the read ends, and that part is filled in from the germline J gene. The V gene is TRBV18, the J gene TRBJ1-1; D is unclear. CDR1 and CDR2 from the germline V gene are KGHSH and LQKENI. The CDR3 loop spans 18 amino acids. V lost 2 bases and J 1 base, leaving 20 bases between the germline ends. CDR3 DNA (partial): TGTGCCAGCTCACCATATACCGGGTCCCATTTGGAGAACACTGAA. As protein: CASSPYTGSHLENTE. The complete CDR3 protein is CASSPYTGSHLENTEAFF.

The table lists this clone with many counts. The CDR3 is cut off 3 residues early in the read; its end comes from the germline J gene. The gene calls are TRBV28 and TRBJ2-7, with 11 positions matching TRBD2. This CDR3 has 18 residues. Trimming cost V 4 bases and J 4 bases; bases outside gene matches: 15. Germline CDR1 MDHEN, CDR2 SYDVKM. This chain's CDR3 is CASSSRPGLAALGYEQYF. CDR3 DNA, as far as it was read: TGTGCCAGCAGTTCCCGCCCGGGACTAGCGGCTTTGGGATACGAG.

The sample holds many counts of this clone. The read comes to an end 3 residues before the CDR3 does, leaving the germline J gene to fill in the end. V and J are TRBV7-9 and TRBJ2-3, with D hard to call. Trimming stripped 1 base from V and 2 bases from J, with 10 bases between. Looked up from germline, CDR1 is SEHNR and CDR2 is FQNEAQ (reference sequence). This CDR3 spans 15 amino acids. CDR3 region: CASSLGTVVTDTQYF. Incomplete CDR3 DNA: TGTGCCAGCAGCTTAGGCACGGTTGTCACAGATACG.

This clone has more than one count but fewer than ten. The CDR3 goes on 3 residues after the read ends, and that part is filled in from the germline J gene. The rearrangement uses TRBV5-5 and TRBJ2-7, with TRBD2 matching over 7 bases. Germline V gene lookup returns CDR1 SGHKS and CDR2 YYEKEE (reference sequence). The V gene end was trimmed by 4 bases and the J gene end by 6 bases; junction bases not matched to a gene: 7. This CDR3 is 13 amino acids long. CDR3 amino acids: CASSPGGLLEQYF. The sequenced CDR3 bases are TGTGCCAGCAGCCCGGGGGGTTTGCTCGAG.

This clone was found many times. The read falls 3 residues short of the CDR3 end, and the missing part is taken from the germline J gene. The genes are TRBV19 and TRBJ2-1; TRBD1 might be the D (5 bases). Deletions cut 5 bases from V and 6 bases from J, with 20 bases between. There are 16 residues in the CDR3. Germline lookup yields CDR1 LNHDA and CDR2 SQIVND (reference sequence). CDR3 protein: CASSSLGPLGVNEQFF. The CDR3 bases that were read are TGTGCCAGTAGTTCCCTGGGCCCTTTAGGGGTCAATGAG.

There are many counts of this clone. The read ends 3 residues before the CDR3 terminus; that terminus is restored from the germline J gene. The rearrangement joins TRBV11-3 to TRBJ1-3, with 9 bases aligning to TRBD1. V lost 5 bases and J lost 3; bases outside the gene matches: 5. The CDR3 has 15 amino acids. Germline V CDR1 and CDR2: SGHNT, YENEEA. The part of the CDR3 DNA that was read is TGTGCCAGCAGCCCGGGACAGGGATATGGAAACACC. The encoded protein is CASSPGQGYGNT. The whole CDR3 sequence is CASSPGQGYGNTIYF.

In its sample, this clone was seen many times. The DNA ends 3 residues before the CDR3 does, and the rest of the CDR3 is filled in from the germline J gene. The gene calls are TRBV19 and TRBJ1-3, with TRBD1 as a possible D gene (5 bases). The CDR3 covers 17 residues. CDR1 LNHDA and CDR2 SQIVND come from the germline V gene (reference sequence). The ends were cut back, 4 bases at V and 2 bases at J, with 18 bases in the middle. Incomplete CDR3 DNA: TGTGCCAGTAGTAGTTACGGACACCTAGTAGCTGGAAACACC. It is translated as CASSSYGHLVAGNT. In full, the CDR3 reads CASSSYGHLVAGNTIYF. Full variable domain (rest looked up from reference TRBV19 and TRBJ1-3): DGGITQSPKYLFRKEGQNVTLSCEQNLNHDAMYWYRQDPGQGLRLIYYSQIVNDFQKGDIAEGYSVSREKKESFPLTVTSAQKNPTAFYLCASSSYGHLVAGNTIYFGEGSWLTVV.

Many counts were recorded for this clone. The CDR3 end lies 3 residues beyond the end of the read and is filled in from the germline J gene. The chain has TRBV12-5 and TRBJ2-3; tentatively, D is TRBD2 (5 bases). The germline V gene has CDR1 LGHNT and CDR2 FRNRAP. The CDR3 runs 16 residues. Between the trimmed V and J ends, which lost 0 bases and 1 base, there was a span of 11 bases. The CDR3 sequence is CASGLVSGFGTDTQYF. CDR3 bases read: TGTGCTAGTGGTTTGGTCTCGGGGTTTGGCACAGATACG.